This T cell receptor (beta chain) was retrieved from a study of blood T cell repertoires in COVID-19. Background on the study: PBMCs, B-cell-depleted T cells, or T cells were the source of the cDNA or gDNA that made up the material.

The CDR3 has 14 amino acids. The ends were cut back, 1 base at V and 6 bases at J, with 12 bases in the middle. Germline-derived CDR1 and CDR2 are MNHEY and SVGAGI. Measured with immunoSEQ multiplex PCR; TCRdb has only the in-frame clones, and not every one. The table lists 130,000 to 150,000 clones, roughly 81% of them singletons. The genes are TRBV6-5 and TRBJ1-2; D is perhaps TRBD1 (5 bases). The sequence derives from a human donor with acute or convalescent COVID-19. The donor label of this sample is uncertain. The sample comprised peripheral blood. CDR3 nucleotides: TGTGCCAGCAGTTACTTAGGGGAATGGGATGGCTACACCTTC. Protein sequence: CASSYLGEWDGYTF.